This is a list of T cell receptor beta chains from one sample in a study of cytomegalovirus exposure and HLA in healthy donors. Clones were sequenced by immunoSEQ multiplex PCR, and TCRdb holds only the in-frame ones, with some missing. The repertoire holds around 67,000 clones, with around 78% as singletons. The sequenced sample consisted of PBMCs. Receptors were obtained from a man younger than 35 in good health and CMV-seropositive. The CDR3 runs from the conserved cysteine through the conserved F or W. D genes are given only for firm matches. Some rows have no size entry. The others give once, few or many, or a class for an expanded clone.

v_call	clone_size	d_call	cdr3_length	j_call	cdr3_aa	cdr3_nt
TRBV6-5	.	TRBD1	14	TRBJ2-3	CATKAGTARDTQYF	TGTGCCACCAAAGCCGGGACAGCGAGAGATACGCAGTATTTT
TRBV15	.	.	15	TRBJ1-3	CATSRDLGAGNTIYF	TGTGCCACCAGCAGAGATCTAGGGGCTGGAAACACCATATATTTT
TRBV2	.	TRBD2	15	TRBJ2-5	CASSAGLAGGETQYF	TGTGCCAGCAGTGCTGGACTAGCGGGTGGAGAGACCCAGTACTTC
TRBV6-6	.	.	15	TRBJ2-2	CASSYRGANTGELFF	TGTGCCAGCAGTTACCGAGGAGCCAACACCGGGGAGCTGTTTTTT
TRBV6-1	.	TRBD1	13	TRBJ1-6	CASSLDRESPLHF	TGTGCCAGCAGTTTGGACAGGGAGTCACCCCTCCACTTT
TRBV6-5	.	.	15	TRBJ1-1	CASSYSTVHNTEAFF	TGTGCCAGCAGTTACTCGACAGTTCACAACACTGAAGCTTTCTTT
TRBV5-4	.	TRBD1	18	TRBJ2-7	CASSLATTGTGSSYEQYF	TGTGCCAGCAGCTTGGCTACGACCGGGACAGGGAGCTCCTACGAGCAGTACTTC
TRBV6-1	.	TRBD2	15	TRBJ2-7	CASRLIAGGSYEQYF	TGTGCCAGCAGGTTAATAGCGGGGGGCTCCTACGAGCAGTACTTC
TRBV29-1	.	TRBD1	13	TRBJ1-1	CSAGQGLNTEAFF	TGCAGCGCCGGACAGGGGTTGAACACTGAAGCTTTCTTT
TRBV11-2	.	TRBD2	12	TRBJ2-1	CASSYSGSVAFF	TGTGCCAGCAGCTACAGCGGGAGCGTTGCTTTCTTC
TRBV2	.	.	14	TRBJ1-1	CAISWDWFHPAAFF	TGTGCCATCTCCTGGGACTGGTTCCACCCGGCAGCTTTCTTT
TRBV6-1	few	.	15	TRBJ1-6	CASSENLGTNSPLHF	TGTGCCAGCAGTGAAAACCTGGGCACGAATTCACCCCTCCACTTT
TRBV30	.	TRBD1	14	TRBJ2-7	CAWSAGTVSYEQYF	TGTGCCTGGAGCGCCGGGACAGTCTCCTACGAGCAGTACTTC
TRBV2	.	TRBD1	16	TRBJ1-5	CASSRDRVAGSQPQHF	TGTGCCAGCAGCCGGGACAGGGTGGCGGGGAGTCAGCCCCAGCATTTT
TRBV6-5	.	.	12	TRBJ2-7	CASSPGSGEQYF	TGTGCCAGCAGTCCCGGGTCTGGGGAGCAGTACTTC
TRBV6-4	few	.	14	TRBJ1-1	CASSERRGNTEAFF	TGTGCCAGCAGTGAAAGGCGGGGGAACACTGAAGCTTTCTTT
TRBV30	once	TRBD1	17	TRBJ2-3	CAWRHDRGAIYTDTQYF	TGTGCCTGGAGGCACGACAGGGGCGCAATATACACAGATACGCAGTATTTT
TRBV7-2	.	TRBD2	14	TRBJ2-1	CAGGTSGGYNEQFF	TGTGCCGGAGGGACTAGCGGGGGGTACAATGAGCAGTTCTTC
TRBV7-2	.	.	16	TRBJ1-5	CASSLWSRGNNQPQHF	TGTGCCAGCAGCTTGTGGAGCCGGGGGAACAATCAGCCCCAGCATTTT
TRBV19	.	TRBD1	13	TRBJ1-5	CASGTGYNQPQHF	TGTGCCAGTGGGACAGGGTACAATCAGCCCCAGCATTTT
TRBV7-9	few	TRBD2	15	TRBJ2-1	CASSLAGGPRDEQFF	TGTGCCAGCAGTTTAGCGGGAGGGCCTAGGGATGAGCAGTTCTTC
TRBV30	.	.	14	TRBJ1-5	CAWSYGNSNQPQHF	TGTGCCTGGAGTTACGGGAATAGCAATCAGCCCCAGCATTTT
TRBV10-3	.	TRBD1	15	TRBJ1-5	CAISDRDRSDQPQHF	TGTGCCATCAGTGATCGGGACAGGTCAGATCAGCCCCAGCATTTT
TRBV4-1	.	.	15	TRBJ2-2	CASSQILRGTGELFF	TGCGCCAGCAGCCAAATCTTAAGAGGGACCGGGGAGCTGTTTTTT
TRBV4-1	.	.	15	TRBJ2-5	CASSQDGRVAETQYF	TGCGCCAGCAGCCAAGATGGCAGGGTGGCAGAGACCCAGTACTTC
TRBV9	.	.	16	TRBJ1-2	CASSVAVGGTHYGYTF	TGTGCCAGCAGCGTTGCAGTGGGGGGGACCCACTATGGCTACACCTTC
TRBV6-6	once	.	15	TRBJ1-6	CASSLLREGNSPLHF	TGTGCCAGCAGTCTCCTGAGGGAAGGGAATTCACCCCTCCACTTT
TRBV7-2	.	TRBD1	13	TRBJ2-2	CASSEGQTGELFF	TGTGCCAGCAGCGAGGGACAGACCGGGGAGCTGTTTTTT
TRBV7-4	.	TRBD1	13	TRBJ1-4	CASKQGVGEKLFF	TGTGCCAGCAAACAGGGGGTAGGTGAAAAACTGTTTTTT
TRBV5-1	.	.	14	TRBJ1-1	CASSLRGPNTEAFF	TGCGCCAGCAGCTTGAGAGGGCCGAACACTGAAGCTTTCTTT
TRBV7-6	.	.	11	TRBJ1-1	CASSSSGEAFF	TGTGCCAGCAGCTCCTCCGGTGAAGCTTTCTTT
TRBV29-1	once	TRBD1	13	TRBJ1-1	CSALQGANTEAFF	TGCAGCGCCTTACAGGGGGCGAACACTGAAGCTTTCTTT
TRBV6-5	.	.	12	TRBJ1-2	CASAGFGYGYTF	TGTGCCAGCGCTGGTTTCGGCTATGGCTACACCTTC
TRBV28	.	TRBD1	17	TRBJ1-6	CASSLSQGAKVHSPLHF	TGTGCCAGCAGTTTATCGCAGGGGGCGAAGGTGCATTCACCCCTCCACTTT
TRBV15	.	.	13	TRBJ1-1	CATGKTLNTEAFF	TGTGCCACCGGTAAGACACTGAACACTGAAGCTTTCTTT
TRBV5-1	once	.	15	TRBJ1-2	CASSLAQGNNYGYTF	TGCGCCAGCAGCTTGGCCCAGGGTAATAACTATGGCTACACCTTC
TRBV30	.	.	12	TRBJ1-1	CAWRYLGQEAFF	TGTGCCTGGAGATATTTAGGACAGGAAGCTTTCTTT
TRBV9	.	TRBD1	15	TRBJ2-7	CASSPRWTGTYEQYF	TGTGCCAGCAGCCCTCGGTGGACAGGGACCTACGAGCAGTACTTC
TRBV28	few	.	14	TRBJ2-7	CASSLFPGLYEQYF	TGTGCCAGCAGTTTATTCCCGGGACTCTACGAGCAGTACTTC
TRBV7-9	.	.	13	TRBJ2-5	CASSLEQGETQYF	TGTGCCAGCAGCTTAGAACAGGGAGAGACCCAGTACTTC
TRBV7-8	.	.	15	TRBJ2-2	CASSQPGRGTGELFF	TGTGCCAGCAGTCAACCCGGGAGAGGAACCGGGGAGCTGTTTTTT
TRBV6-1	.	.	13	TRBJ1-5	CASEGGGNQPQHF	TGTGCCAGTGAGGGAGGTGGCAATCAGCCCCAGCATTTT
TRBV30	.	.	12	TRBJ1-5	CAWSPEGQPQHF	TGTGCCTGGAGCCCCGAGGGTCAGCCCCAGCATTTT
TRBV2	.	TRBD2	18	TRBJ2-3	CASSETFGTAGGSDTQYF	TGTGCCAGCAGTGAAACCTTTGGGACGGCGGGAGGCTCAGATACGCAGTATTTT
TRBV4-1	.	TRBD2	19	TRBJ2-1	CASSQPPGLAGIPNNEQFF	TGCGCCAGCAGCCAGCCTCCGGGACTAGCGGGGATACCTAACAATGAGCAGTTCTTC
TRBV6-1	.	.	12	TRBJ2-7	CASRTSSYEQYF	TGTGCCAGCAGAACAAGTTCCTACGAGCAGTACTTC